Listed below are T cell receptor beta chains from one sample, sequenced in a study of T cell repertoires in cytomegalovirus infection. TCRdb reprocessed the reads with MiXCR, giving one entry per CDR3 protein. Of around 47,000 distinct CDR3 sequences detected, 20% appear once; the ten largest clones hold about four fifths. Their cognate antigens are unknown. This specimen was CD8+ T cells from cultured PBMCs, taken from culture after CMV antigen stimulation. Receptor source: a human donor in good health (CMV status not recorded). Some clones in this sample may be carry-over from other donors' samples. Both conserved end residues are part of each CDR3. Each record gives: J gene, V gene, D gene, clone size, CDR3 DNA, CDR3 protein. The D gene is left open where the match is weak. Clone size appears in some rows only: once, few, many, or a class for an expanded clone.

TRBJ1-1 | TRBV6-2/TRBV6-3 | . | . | TGTGCCAGCAGTTACCCTTCACGGCCCGAAGCTTTCTTT | CASSYPSRPEAFF
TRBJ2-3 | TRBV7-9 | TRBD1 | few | TGTGCCAGCAGCCCTGGACAGGTCACAGATACGCAGTATTTT | CASSPGQVTDTQYF
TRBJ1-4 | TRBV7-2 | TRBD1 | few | TGTGCCAGCAGCTTCCACAGGGGGCAAGACGAAAAACTGTTTTTT | CASSFHRGQDEKLFF
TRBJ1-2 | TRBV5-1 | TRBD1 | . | TGCGCCAGCAGCCCAAGACAGGGGGCCTCCTCGTCGGCTAACTATGGCTACACCTTC | CASSPRQGASSSANYGYTF
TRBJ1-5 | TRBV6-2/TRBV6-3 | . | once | TGTGCCAGCAGTACAAGCTACAATCAGCCCCAGCATTTT | CASSTSYNQPQHF
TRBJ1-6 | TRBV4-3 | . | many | TGCGCCAGCAGCCCTGGGAGGGCGAATAATTCACCCCTCCACTTT | CASSPGRANNSPLHF
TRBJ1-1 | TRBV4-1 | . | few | TGCGCCAGCAGCCAAGGGGTAGGATGGACTGAAGCTTTCTTT | CASSQGVGWTEAFF
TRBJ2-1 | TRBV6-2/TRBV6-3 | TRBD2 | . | TGTGCCAGCGCCGTTACTAGCGGGGTGTACAATGAGCAGTTCTTC | CASAVTSGVYNEQFF
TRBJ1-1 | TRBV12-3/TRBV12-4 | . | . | TGTGCCAGCAGTAGCCTCGGGAAAGCTTTCTTT | CASSSLGKAFF
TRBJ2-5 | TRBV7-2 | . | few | TGTGCCAGCAGCCGCCGGGCCGCCTGGGAGACCCAGTACTTC | CASSRRAAWETQYF